This T cell receptor beta chain originates from a study of shared clonotypes between healthy human individuals. Study findings and constraints: Few donors limited the genetic and exposure-history diversity represented. The generation probabilities recorded for non-shared clonotypes fell below those of clonotypes shared by all four donors. Estimated clonotype richness was generally higher in naive than memory subsets.

The sorted-subset replicate PCRs were given roughly 200 ng DNA, which is approximately 30,000 T cell genomes. The repertoire was sequenced with immunoSEQ multiplex PCR; TCRdb's copy has only in-frame clones and lacks some. The repertoire includes roughly 640,000 clones, more than 95% of them detected once, and about 0.057% sits in the top ten. Remarks on this clone: The target antigen is unknown.

CDR1 MDHEN and CDR2 SYDVKM come from the germline V gene. With 4 bases clipped from V and 3 bases from J, the junction kept 1 base outside the gene matches. This CDR3 spans 15 amino acids. Sequenced input: naive CD4+ T cells sorted from blood. Subset specified: CD45RA+ positively selected. This rearrangement joins TRBV28 to TRBJ2-6, with TRBD2 matching 9 bases. The sequence was obtained from a woman in her 30s in good health. Here the CDR3 reads CASSWTSVGANVLTF. In DNA, the CDR3 is TGTGCCAGCAGTTGGACTAGCGTTGGGGCCAACGTCCTGACTTTC.